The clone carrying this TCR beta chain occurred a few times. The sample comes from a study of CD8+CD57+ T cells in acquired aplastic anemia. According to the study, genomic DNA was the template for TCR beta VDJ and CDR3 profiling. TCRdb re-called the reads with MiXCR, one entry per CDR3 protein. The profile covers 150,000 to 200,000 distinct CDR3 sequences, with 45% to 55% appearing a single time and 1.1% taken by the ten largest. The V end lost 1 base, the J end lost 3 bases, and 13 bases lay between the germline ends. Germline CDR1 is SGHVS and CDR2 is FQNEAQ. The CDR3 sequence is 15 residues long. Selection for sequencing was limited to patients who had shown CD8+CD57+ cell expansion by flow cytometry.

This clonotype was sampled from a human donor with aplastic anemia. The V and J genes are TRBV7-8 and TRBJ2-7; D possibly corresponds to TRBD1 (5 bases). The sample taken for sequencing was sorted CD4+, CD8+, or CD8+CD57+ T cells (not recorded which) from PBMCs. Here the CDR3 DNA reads TGTGCCAGCAGCTTAGGGGGCAGTGAATTCTACGAGCAGTACTTC. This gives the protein CASSLGGSEFYEQYF.